This T cell receptor beta chain was identified in a study of shared clonotypes between healthy human individuals. Whole-study findings and limits: A small donor pool kept down the genetic and exposure-history diversity that was represented. The authors expected sequencing depth to affect clonotype sharing among donors.

The CDR3 loop spans 15 amino acids. Looked up from germline, CDR1 is SGHRS and CDR2 is YFSETQ. Trimming left V 4 bases short and J 2 bases short, with 15 bases between. Sequencing was at deep level. Authors' methods: From ImmunoSEQ came sequences covering only the junction and carrying no quality scores, so filtering differed. The method was immunoSEQ multiplex PCR; TCRdb's version includes in-frame clones alone and lacks a portion of them. That table is the source of V, J and clone size, and D and trimming were worked out from the DNA. The sample contains 550,000 to 600,000 clones, around 78% of which appear only once. A word on this clone: Its antigen remains unidentified.

The V gene is TRBV5-1, the J gene TRBJ2-5; a weak D match, TRBD2 (5 bases). Material for sequencing was PBMCs. The TCR sequence derives from a woman in her 40s in good health. Some clones in this sample may be carry-over from other donors' samples. The CDR3 protein is CASSVPTGKQETQYF. The CDR3 DNA reads TGCGCCAGCAGCGTCCCTACCGGGAAACAAGAGACCCAGTACTTC.